The 21 T cell receptor beta chains reported below all come from one sample, sequenced in a study of neoadjuvant anti-PD-1 for oral cavity cancer. TCRdb's copy holds only in-frame clones and misses some; the assay was immunoSEQ multiplex PCR. The sample consists of around 15,000 clones, 55% to 70% of them appearing once. Sample: PBMCs, taken before nivolumab (anti-PD-1) treatment. The receptor set was obtained from a person between 40 and 80 years old with oral cavity squamous cell carcinoma.

This chain joins TRBV5-1 and TRBJ2-5; a weak D match, TRBD1 (7 bases). Germline V lookup: CDR1 SGHRS, CDR2 YFSETQ. This CDR3 has 12 residues. Between the trimmed V and J ends, which lost 6 bases and 4 bases, there was a span of 10 bases. This chain's CDR3 is CASTQGGETQYF. CDR3 coding DNA: TGCGCCAGCACTCAGGGGGGAGAGACCCAGTACTTC.

This chain uses TRBV5-5 with TRBJ2-1, with 8 bases lining up with TRBD1. V lost 0 bases to trimming and J lost 4 bases; unmatched junction nucleotides: 3. The CDR3 covers 15 residues. The germline V gene has CDR1 SGHKS and CDR2 YYEKEE (reference sequence). The CDR3 DNA is TGTGCCAGCAGCTTGGAACAGGGGGTTTACAATGAGCAGTTCTTC. It codes for CASSLEQGVYNEQFF.

This clone was counted between two and nine times. The chain is built from TRBV2 and TRBJ1-2, with TRBD1 as a possible D gene (6 bases). Trimming removed 5 bases at V and 8 bases at J, with 21 bases between. The germline V gene encodes CDR1 SNHLY and CDR2 FYNNEI. The CDR3 totals 15 residues. CDR3: CASSSKGTGGLGYTF. The CDR3 DNA is TGTGCCAGCAGTTCCAAGGGGACCGGGGGCTTGGGCTACACCTTC.

In DNA, the CDR3 is TGTGCCAGCAGTGCTCAAGGGCAGCTCTATGGCTACACCTTC. Its protein is CASSAQGQLYGYTF. The chain uses TRBV28 and TRBJ1-2; D is ambiguous. The germline V gene encodes CDR1 MDHEN and CDR2 SYDVKM. This CDR3 has 14 amino acids. V gave up 5 bases and J gave up 4 bases, with 14 bases separating them.

This chain joins TRBV7-3 and TRBJ2-2; perhaps TRBD1 as D (6 bases). Trimming removed 5 bases from V and 8 bases from J, with 18 bases in between. This CDR3 has 15 residues. CDR1 is SGHTA, CDR2 FQGTGA, per germline. The CDR3: CASSDKSGHSGELFF. In DNA form, the CDR3 reads TGTGCCAGCAGCGATAAGTCGGGACACTCTGGGGAGCTGTTTTTT.

V and J are TRBV4-1 and TRBJ1-2; 7 bases agree with TRBD1. The CDR3 length is 14 residues. CDR1 and CDR2 from the germline V gene are MGHRA and YSYEKL. The ends lost 3 bases at V and 4 bases at J; junction bases unmatched: 5. The CDR3 here is CASSQTGTGYGYTF. CDR3 sequence (DNA): TGCGCCAGCAGCCAGACAGGGACGGGCTATGGCTACACCTTC.

The chain carries TRBV7-8 and TRBJ1-3; a possible D gene is TRBD1 (6 bases). Germline lookup yields CDR1 SGHVS and CDR2 FQNEAQ. Trimming pared 5 bases from V and 2 bases from J, leaving 16 bases between. This CDR3 has 16 residues. The CDR3 nucleotides read TGTGCCAGCAGCATACAGGGCGAAGTTGCTGGAAACACCATATATTTT. It is translated as CASSIQGEVAGNTIYF.

This clone came up once. This chain uses TRBV7-9 with TRBJ2-4, with D possibly TRBD2 on 6 matching bases. The V gene lost 9 bases and the J gene lost 2 bases, with 20 bases spanning the gap. The germline gives CDR1 SEHNR, CDR2 FQNEAQ (reference sequence). The CDR3 spans 16 residues. DNA for the CDR3: TGTGCCAGTTCGACGGAGGGGACGGGTTCCAAAAACATTCAGTACTTC. Amino acids: CASSTEGTGSKNIQYF. The whole variable domain, remainder taken from reference TRBV7-9 and TRBJ2-4, is DTGVSQNPRHKITKRGQNVTFRCDPISEHNRLYWYRQTLGQGPEFLTYFQNEAQLEKSRLLSDRFSAERPKGSFSTLEIQRTEQGDSAMYLCASSTEGTGSKNIQYFGAGTRLSVL.

This chain uses TRBV6-1 with TRBJ2-7; TRBD1 matches at 10 bases. Germline-derived CDR1 and CDR2 are MNHNS and SASEGT. This CDR3 region has 14 residues. Trimming at V came to 5 bases and at J to 5 bases, leaving 6 bases not matched to a gene. The CDR3: CASSWTGGSNEQYF. The CDR3 coding sequence is TGTGCCAGCAGTTGGACAGGGGGTAGTAACGAGCAGTACTTC.

This chain joins TRBV27 and TRBJ1-5; TRBD1 is a possible D gene (6 bases). Germline CDR1 reads MNHEY; CDR2 reads SMNVEV (reference sequence). The V and J ends lost 8 bases and 0 bases respectively, with 11 bases between them. The CDR3 is 14 amino acids. The CDR3 DNA sequence: TGTGCCAGCGGCCGGGACATTAGCAATCAGCCCCAGCATTTT. It specifies CASGRDISNQPQHF.

The chain joins TRBV10-3 to TRBJ2-2, with 7 bases that match TRBD2. V was pared by 6 bases and J by 0 bases, with 7 bases of the junction left unmatched. The germline V gene encodes CDR1 ENHRY and CDR2 SYGVKD. This CDR3 is 16 amino acids long. The CDR3 sequence: CAISQAGSTNTGELFF. The CDR3, as DNA: TGTGCCATCAGCCAAGCGGGATCAACGAACACCGGGGAGCTGTTTTTT.

The chain links TRBV2 to TRBJ1-5, with a tentative D call TRBD1 (5 bases). CDR3 length: 13 amino acids. V shed 4 bases and J shed 3 bases, with 7 bases lying between them. CDR1 and CDR2 (germline): SNHLY, FYNNEI. CDR3 protein: CASSVGPNQPQHF. CDR3 DNA sequence: TGTGCCAGCAGTGTGGGACCCAATCAGCCCCAGCATTTT.

The chain links TRBV6-5 to TRBJ2-7, with TRBD2 matching over 12 bases. Germline V gives CDR1 MNHEY, CDR2 SVGAGI. Unmatched junction bases numbered 10, after V lost 6 bases and J lost 7 bases. CDR3 length: 15 residues. CDR3 nucleotide sequence: TGTGCCAGCAGCCGACTAGCGGGAGTTCGTAAAGAGCAGTACTTC. As protein: CASSRLAGVRKEQYF.

The chain uses TRBV6-6 and TRBJ2-1; D gene ambiguous. Germline V gene data show CDR1 as MNHNY and CDR2 as SVGAGI (reference sequence). The CDR3 is made up of 13 amino acids. The ends were cut back, 6 bases at V and 14 bases at J, with 20 bases in the middle. The CDR3 bases are TGTGCCAGCAGCTCAGACCCTCGCACCGCGGAGTTCTTC. This encodes CASSSDPRTAEFF.

The genes are TRBV7-2 and TRBJ2-1; D is perhaps TRBD1 (5 bases). Germline assignment: CDR1 SGHTA and CDR2 FQGNSA. The CDR3 is 11 amino acids. The ends were cut back, 8 bases at V and 5 bases at J, with 7 bases in the middle. CDR3 DNA sequence: TGTGCCAGCGGACAAAACAATGAGCAGTTCTTC. Protein: CASGQNNEQFF.

This chain links TRBV4-1 with TRBJ1-1; TRBD1 agrees at 8 bases. There are 15 residues in the CDR3. J was trimmed by 4 bases and V by 0 bases; bases with no gene match: 4. The germline V gene encodes CDR1 MGHRA and CDR2 YSYEKL. In DNA form, the CDR3 reads TGCGCCAGCAGCCAAGACGTCAGGGGGCCCACTGAAGCTTTCTTT. It codes for CASSQDVRGPTEAFF.

The rearrangement joins TRBV2 to TRBJ2-7, with no clear D. The length of the CDR3 is 14 residues. Germline CDR1 and CDR2: SNHLY and FYNNEI. V lost 5 bases to trimming and J lost 0 bases, with 11 bases between them. CDR3 amino acids: CASSSWSLSYEQYF. The CDR3 nucleotides read TGTGCCAGCAGTTCCTGGAGTCTCTCCTACGAGCAGTACTTC.

This sequence joins TRBV2 and TRBJ1-1, with a possible D match to TRBD1 (6 bases). The germline gives CDR1 SNHLY, CDR2 FYNNEI. With 4 bases removed from V and 1 base from J, the gap between germline ends came to 10 bases. The CDR3 has 14 residues. This chain's CDR3 is CASSAIGGNTEAFF. DNA for the CDR3: TGTGCCAGCAGTGCTATAGGGGGGAACACTGAAGCTTTCTTT.

The chain joins TRBV6-1 to TRBJ2-2; 7 bases align to TRBD1. V shed 7 bases and J 5 bases; nucleotides not matched to a gene: 10. CDR3 length: 15 amino acids. Germline V gene lookup returns CDR1 MNHNS and CDR2 SASEGT. In DNA form, the CDR3 reads TGTGCCAGCAAGCAAAGGGACAGACTTACCGGGGAGCTGTTTTTT. Translation: CASKQRDRLTGELFF.

The CDR3 DNA reads as TGTGCCAGCAGTTACTCGGCAGGGGGGGACTACGAGCAGTACTTC. Protein product: CASSYSAGGDYEQYF. The genes are TRBV6-5 and TRBJ2-7, with D perhaps being TRBD1 or TRBD2 (7 bases each). Germline lookup yields CDR1 MNHEY and CDR2 SVGAGI. The CDR3 length is 15 residues. The V end was cut by 0 bases, the J end by 3 bases, with 12 bases between.

The chain recombines TRBV29-1 with TRBJ1-1, with a weak D call TRBD1 (5 bases). Trimming cost V 2 bases and J 0 bases, with 7 bases left between them. The CDR3 extends over 13 amino acids. Germline assignment: CDR1 SQVTM and CDR2 ANQGSEA. The CDR3 DNA sequence: TGCAGCGTTGAACGGGGGGTGAACACTGAAGCTTTCTTT. This codes for CSVERGVNTEAFF.